This T cell receptor beta chain was observed in a study of identical twins. Study-wide points: Abundant beta clonotypes from cord blood bore fewer insertions; memory repertoires lacked this pattern. Models predicted too little out-of-frame TCR alpha sharing in monozygotic twins. Cross-sectional statistical analysis, not tracking of the same donors, underpinned the conclusions. Excess sharing between twins was weaker in beta out-of-frame sequences.

A few counts support this clonotype. As yet, its antigen is unknown. TCRdb passed the 5' RACE reads through MiXCR, listing each CDR3 protein once. Of around 960,000 distinct CDR3 sequences in the sample, roughly an eighth were seen once. Germline values: CDR1 MDHEN, CDR2 SYDVKM. V was pared by 3 bases and J by 9 bases, with 6 bases between. This CDR3 contains 11 residues. These same data were also listed under a study on yellow fever vaccine responses in identical twins.

Source material: PBMCs. The chain carries TRBV28 and TRBJ1-5; no definite D call. The TCR sequence derives from a woman aged 18-30 years in good health. CDR3 sequence: CASSFHWPQHF. The CDR3 region has the DNA TGTGCCAGCAGTTTTCATTGGCCCCAGCATTTT. Supplemented by reference TRBV28 and TRBJ1-5, the full variable domain reads DVKVTQSSRYLVKRTGEKVFLECVQDMDHENMFWYRQDPGLGLRLIYFSYDVKMKEKGDIPEGYSVSREKKERFSLILESASTNQTSMYLCASSFHWPQHFGDGTRLSIL.